The 4 T cell receptor beta chains reported below all come from one sample, sequenced in a study of T cells in Graves' hyperthyroidism and ophthalmopathy. There were TCR beta CDR3 regions amplified from RNA transcripts. First-round RT-PCR with HTBI primers amplified the TCR CDR3 region. In TCRdb, the multiplex PCR reads were re-called with MiXCR into one record per CDR3 protein. The table lists some 530,000 distinct CDR3 sequences, about 20% of them singletons. The source material was blood. Receptors were obtained from a woman in her seventies with Graves' ophthalmopathy.

With respect to this clonotype: The germline gene is not matched at one end of the junction; a read error may be the cause. The chain carries TRBV12-5 and TRBJ2-1, with D perhaps assigned TRBD1 or TRBD2 (5 bases each). Germline V gene lookup returns CDR1 LGHNT and CDR2 FRNRAP. The CDR3 length is 13 residues. The CDR3 region has the DNA TGTGCTAGTGGTTTATCGGGGCAGGATGAGCGGTTCTTC. The encoded protein is CASGLSGQDERFF.

The genes are TRBV9 and TRBJ1-2; 8 bases match TRBD1. Germline V gene sequence: CDR1 SGDLS, CDR2 YYNGEE. The V gene end was trimmed by 2 bases and the J gene end by 8 bases; junction bases not matched to a gene: 5. The CDR3 covers 13 residues. The chain's CDR3 is CASSVKQGEGYTF. In nucleotides, the CDR3 is TGTGCCAGCAGCGTGAAACAGGGGGAGGGCTACACCTTC.

This clonotype was picked up many times. V is TRBV12-3 or TRBV12-4 and J is TRBJ2-3; 8 bases are a match to TRBD1. Germline trimming cut 7 bases from V and 5 bases from J; bases unmatched to any gene: 8. The length of the CDR3 is 14 residues. In DNA, the CDR3 is TGTGCCAGCATCGGGACAGGTTCGGGAGATACGCAGTATTTT. Encoded protein: CASIGTGSGDTQYF.

The chain has TRBV19 and TRBJ1-1; D uncertain. The ends were cut back, 2 bases at V and 0 bases at J, with 7 bases in the middle. The CDR3 extends over 14 amino acids. Germline V gene sequence: CDR1 LNHDA, CDR2 SQIVND (reference sequence). The CDR3 sequence is CASSIRGMNTEAFF. As DNA, the CDR3 is TGTGCCAGTAGTATACGCGGGATGAACACTGAAGCTTTCTTT.